The T cell receptor (beta chain) described here comes from a study of shared clonotypes between healthy human individuals. Germline CDR1 KGHSH, CDR2 LQKENI. CDR3 length equals 16 residues. V gave up 7 bases and J gave up 2 bases; unmatched junction bases: 6. Repertoires were generated with immunoSEQ multiplex PCR, while TCRdb's copy carries only in-frame clones and drops some. The sample contains some 2,100,000 clones, approximately 94% of which appear only once. The sequence was obtained from a man between 18 and 29 years old in good health. Sequenced sample: naive CD4+ T cells sorted from blood. Subset: CD45RA+ positively selected. V and J are TRBV18 and TRBJ2-6, with TRBD1 identical over 9 bases. The CDR3 region is CASYQRTGAGANVLTF. CDR3 bases: TGTGCCAGCTACCAACGGACAGGGGCTGGGGCCAACGTCCTGACTTTC.